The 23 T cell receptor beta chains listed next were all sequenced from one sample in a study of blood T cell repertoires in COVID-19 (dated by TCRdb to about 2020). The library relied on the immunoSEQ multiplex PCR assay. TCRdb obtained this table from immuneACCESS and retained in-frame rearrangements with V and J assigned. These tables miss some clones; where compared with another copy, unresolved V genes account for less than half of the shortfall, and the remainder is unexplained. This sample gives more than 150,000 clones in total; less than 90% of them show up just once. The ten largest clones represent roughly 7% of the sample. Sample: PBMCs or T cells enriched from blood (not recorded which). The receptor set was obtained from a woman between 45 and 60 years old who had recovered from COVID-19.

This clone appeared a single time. Here the CDR3 reads CASSQDLGRMNTEAFF. In nucleotides, the CDR3 is TGTGCCAGCAGCCAAGATCTGGGGAGGATGAACACTGAAGCTTTCTTT. This chain uses TRBV14 with TRBJ1-1; D is ambiguous. Germline V gene data show CDR1 as SGHDN and CDR2 as FVKESK. The CDR3 consists of 16 residues. V lost 0 bases, J lost 0 bases, and 11 bases lay in between.

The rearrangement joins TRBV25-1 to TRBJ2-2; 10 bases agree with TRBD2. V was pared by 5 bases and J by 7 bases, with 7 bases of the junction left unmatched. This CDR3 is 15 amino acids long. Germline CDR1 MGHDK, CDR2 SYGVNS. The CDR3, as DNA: TGTGCCAGCAGTACCCAGCGGGAGGGGGTCGGGGAGCTGTTTTTT. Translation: CASSTQREGVGELFF.

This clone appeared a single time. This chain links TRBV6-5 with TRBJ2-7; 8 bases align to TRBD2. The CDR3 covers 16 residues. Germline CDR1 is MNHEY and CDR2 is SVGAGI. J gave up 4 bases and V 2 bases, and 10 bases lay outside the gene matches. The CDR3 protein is CASSYVPGGAEYEQYF. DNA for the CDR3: TGTGCCAGCAGTTACGTCCCCGGGGGGGCAGAGTACGAGCAGTACTTC.

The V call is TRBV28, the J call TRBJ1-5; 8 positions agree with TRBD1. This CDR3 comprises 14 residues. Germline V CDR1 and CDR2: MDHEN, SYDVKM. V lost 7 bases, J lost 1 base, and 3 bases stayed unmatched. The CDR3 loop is CASKGTGSNQPQHF. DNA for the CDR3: TGTGCCAGCAAAGGGACAGGAAGCAATCAGCCCCAGCATTTT.

The CDR3 here is CASSFNEGARSGANVLTF. The CDR3 bases are TGTGCCAGCAGCTTTAACGAGGGGGCCCGCTCTGGGGCCAACGTCCTGACTTTC. The rearrangement uses TRBV7-8 and TRBJ2-6; 7 bases are a match to TRBD1. The CDR3 length is 18 residues. Trimming took 3 bases from V and 0 from J; bases not matched to a gene: 8. Germline-derived CDR1 and CDR2 are SGHVS and FQNEAQ.

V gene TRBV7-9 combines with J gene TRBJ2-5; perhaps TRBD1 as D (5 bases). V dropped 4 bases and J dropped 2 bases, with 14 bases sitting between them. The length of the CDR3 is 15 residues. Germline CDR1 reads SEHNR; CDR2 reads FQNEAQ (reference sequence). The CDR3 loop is CASSSPRPGQETQYF. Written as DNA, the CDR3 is TGTGCCAGCAGCTCCCCGAGGCCAGGGCAAGAGACCCAGTACTTC. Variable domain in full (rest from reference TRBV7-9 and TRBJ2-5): DTGVSQNPRHKITKRGQNVTFRCDPISEHNRLYWYRQTLGQGPEFLTYFQNEAQLEKSRLLSDRFSAERPKGSFSTLEIQRTEQGDSAMYLCASSSPRPGQETQYFGPGTRLLVL.

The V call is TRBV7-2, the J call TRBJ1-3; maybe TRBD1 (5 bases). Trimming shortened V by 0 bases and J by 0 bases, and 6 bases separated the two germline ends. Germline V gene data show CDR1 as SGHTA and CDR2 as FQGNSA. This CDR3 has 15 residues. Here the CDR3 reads CASSLAGHSGNTIYF. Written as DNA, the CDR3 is TGTGCCAGCAGCTTAGCCGGACACTCTGGAAACACCATATATTTT.

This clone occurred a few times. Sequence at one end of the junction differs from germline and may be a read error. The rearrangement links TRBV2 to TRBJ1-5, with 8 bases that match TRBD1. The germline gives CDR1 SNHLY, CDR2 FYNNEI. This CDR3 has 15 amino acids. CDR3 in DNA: TGTGCCAGCAGAGAAGGTCAGGGGGCAAGTCAGCCCCAGCATTTT. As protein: CASREGQGASQPQHF.

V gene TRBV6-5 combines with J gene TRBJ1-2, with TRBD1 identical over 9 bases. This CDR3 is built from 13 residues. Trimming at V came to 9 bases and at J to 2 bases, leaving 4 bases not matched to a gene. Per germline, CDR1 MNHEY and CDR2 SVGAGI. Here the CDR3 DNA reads TGTGCCAGTACTGACAGGGGGAACTATGGCTACACCTTC. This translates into CASTDRGNYGYTF.

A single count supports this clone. CDR3 coding DNA: TGTGCCAGCAGTGGGGACAGGGGGCCAGAGACCCAGTACTTC. It translates to CASSGDRGPETQYF. The chain employs TRBV2 and TRBJ2-5; 12 bases map to TRBD1. The V segment lost 4 bases and the J segment 4 bases; nucleotides outside the gene matches: 1. The CDR3 sequence is 14 residues long. Germline V CDR1 and CDR2: SNHLY, FYNNEI.

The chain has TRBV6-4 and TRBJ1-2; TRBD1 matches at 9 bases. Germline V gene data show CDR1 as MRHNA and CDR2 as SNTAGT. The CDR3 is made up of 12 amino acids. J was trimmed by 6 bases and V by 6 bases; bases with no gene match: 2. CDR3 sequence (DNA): TGTGCCAGCAGGGGACAGGGACATGGCTACACCTTC. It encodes CASRGQGHGYTF.

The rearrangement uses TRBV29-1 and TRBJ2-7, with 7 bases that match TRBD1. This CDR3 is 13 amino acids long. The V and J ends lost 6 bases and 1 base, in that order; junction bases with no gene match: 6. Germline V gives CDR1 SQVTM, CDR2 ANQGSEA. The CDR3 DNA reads TGCAGCGTCATCCGGGACAGTTCCTACGAGCAGTACTTC. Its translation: CSVIRDSSYEQYF.

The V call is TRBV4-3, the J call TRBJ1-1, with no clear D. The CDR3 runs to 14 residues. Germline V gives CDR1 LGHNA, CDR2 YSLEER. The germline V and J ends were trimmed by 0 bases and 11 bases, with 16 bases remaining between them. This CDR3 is CASSQDPGNREAFF. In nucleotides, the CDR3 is TGCGCCAGCAGCCAAGACCCAGGAAATAGGGAGGCTTTCTTT.

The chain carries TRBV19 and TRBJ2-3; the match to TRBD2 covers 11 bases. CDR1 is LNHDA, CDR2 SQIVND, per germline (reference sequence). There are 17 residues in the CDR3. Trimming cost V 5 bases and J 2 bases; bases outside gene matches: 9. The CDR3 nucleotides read TGTGCCAGTAGTCCAAGGACTAGCGGGTTACTCACAGATACGCAGTATTTT. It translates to CASSPRTSGLLTDTQYF.

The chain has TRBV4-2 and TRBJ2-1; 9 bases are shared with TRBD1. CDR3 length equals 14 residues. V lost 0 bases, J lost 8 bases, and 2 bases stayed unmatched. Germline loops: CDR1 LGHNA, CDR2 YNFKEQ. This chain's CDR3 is CASSQEDRGDEQFF. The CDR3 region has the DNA TGTGCCAGCAGCCAAGAGGACAGGGGCGATGAGCAGTTCTTC.

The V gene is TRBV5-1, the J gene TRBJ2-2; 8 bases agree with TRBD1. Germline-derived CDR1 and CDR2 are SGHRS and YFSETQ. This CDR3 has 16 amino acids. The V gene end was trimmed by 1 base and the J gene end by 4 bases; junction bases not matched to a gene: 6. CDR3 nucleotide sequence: TGCGCCAGCAGCTTGTCAGGACAGGGTGGCACCGGGGAGCTGTTTTTT. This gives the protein CASSLSGQGGTGELFF.

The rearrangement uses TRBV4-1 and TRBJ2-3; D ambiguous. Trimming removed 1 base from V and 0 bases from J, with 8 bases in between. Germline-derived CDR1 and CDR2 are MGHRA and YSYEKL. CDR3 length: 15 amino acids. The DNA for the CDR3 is TGCGCCAGCAGCCAAGGACAAATTAGCACAGATACGCAGTATTTT. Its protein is CASSQGQISTDTQYF.

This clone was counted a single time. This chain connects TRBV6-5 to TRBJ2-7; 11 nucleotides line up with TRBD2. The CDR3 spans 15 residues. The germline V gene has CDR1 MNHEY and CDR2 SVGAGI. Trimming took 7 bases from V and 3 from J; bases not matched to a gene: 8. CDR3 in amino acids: CASNPGTSGSYEQYF. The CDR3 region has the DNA TGTGCCAGCAACCCCGGGACTAGCGGCAGCTACGAGCAGTACTTC.

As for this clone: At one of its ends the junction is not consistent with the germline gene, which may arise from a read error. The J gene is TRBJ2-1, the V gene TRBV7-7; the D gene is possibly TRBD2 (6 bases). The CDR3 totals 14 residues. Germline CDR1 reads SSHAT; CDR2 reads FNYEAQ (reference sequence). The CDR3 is CASSLGRVPDEQFF. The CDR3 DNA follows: TGTGCTAGCAGCCTCGGGAGAGTTCCGGATGAGCAGTTCTTC.

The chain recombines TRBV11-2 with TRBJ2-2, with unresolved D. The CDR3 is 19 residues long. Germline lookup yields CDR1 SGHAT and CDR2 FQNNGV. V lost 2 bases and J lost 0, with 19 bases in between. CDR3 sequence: CASSLRPSTTASNTGELFF. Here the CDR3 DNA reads TGTGCCAGCAGCTTAAGACCCTCGACGACTGCCTCGAACACCGGGGAGCTGTTTTTT.

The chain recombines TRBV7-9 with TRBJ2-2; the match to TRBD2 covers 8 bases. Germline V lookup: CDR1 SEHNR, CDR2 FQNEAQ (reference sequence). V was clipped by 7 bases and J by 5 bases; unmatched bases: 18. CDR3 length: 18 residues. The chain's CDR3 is CASKWAAAAGEGTGELFF. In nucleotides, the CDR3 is TGTGCCAGCAAATGGGCAGCGGCAGCGGGAGAAGGAACCGGGGAGCTGTTTTTT.

CDR3 sequence: CAWSAPYQPQHF. The CDR3 coding sequence is TGTGCCTGGAGTGCCCCCTATCAGCCCCAGCATTTT. The V call is TRBV30, the J call TRBJ1-5; D call uncertain. V was cut by 1 base and J by 5 bases, with 6 bases left in between. This CDR3 is built from 12 residues. Germline V CDR1 and CDR2: GTSNPN, SVGIG (reference sequence).

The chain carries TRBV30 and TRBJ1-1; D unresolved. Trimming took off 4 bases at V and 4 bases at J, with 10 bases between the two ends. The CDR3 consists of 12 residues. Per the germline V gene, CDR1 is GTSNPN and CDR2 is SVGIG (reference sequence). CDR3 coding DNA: TGTGCCTGGAAAAGGACTAGCACTGAAGCTTTCTTT. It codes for CAWKRTSTEAFF.